The entry below describes one T cell receptor (beta chain). What it recognizes is unknown. The second PCR ran roughly 7 to 11 cycles with a sample-barcoded 5' primer and J-beta primers. TCRdb analysed the 5' RACE reads with MiXCR anew, one entry per CDR3 protein. The data contain about 1 million distinct CDR3 sequences, approximately 25% of them singletons. This specimen comes from a study of blood T cells in healthy people across ages. Study observations and caveats: CMV infection status of these donors was not known. A roughly linear fall in TCR beta diversity per million T cells was seen with increasing age.

Trimming removed 6 bases from V and 4 bases from J, with 13 bases in between. The CDR3 is 12 amino acids. CDR1 SQVTM and CDR2 ANQGSEA come from the germline V gene. These data were also filed under a second study, of T cells of mothers and their children.

The receptor was isolated from a girl aged 2 to 9 in good health. The sample was blood. The chain has TRBV29-1 and TRBJ2-7; either TRBD1 or TRBD2 may supply D (5 bases each). CDR3 amino acids: CSVRDGLYEQYF. The CDR3 coding sequence is TGCAGCGTCCGGGACGGATTATACGAGCAGTACTTC.